Each of the 16 T cell receptor beta chains below was sequenced from the same sample in a study of T cell repertoires in cytomegalovirus infection. What these receptors recognize is not known. TCRdb reprocessed the reads via MiXCR and lists one record per CDR3 protein. Of approximately 350,000 distinct CDR3 sequences in the sample, about 34% were seen once. Sequenced here: cultured PBMCs, sampled from culture after CMV antigen stimulation. The receptors here all came from a human donor in good health (CMV status not recorded). Some clones in this sample may be carry-over from other donors' samples.

The V gene is TRBV7-9, the J gene TRBJ1-4; D gene uncertain. In germline, CDR1 is SEHNR, CDR2 FQNEAQ (reference sequence). The CDR3 runs to 12 residues. V gave up 5 bases and J gave up 7 bases, with 8 bases separating them. CDR3 DNA: TGTGCCAGCAGCATCTATAGTGAAAAACTGTTTTTT. Its translation: CASSIYSEKLFF.

This clonotype was counted ten times or more. The V and J genes are TRBV7-6 and TRBJ2-1; 7 bases line up with TRBD1. The length of the CDR3 is 15 residues. Losses at the gene ends were 3 bases for V and 2 bases for J; bases not matched to a gene: 4. In germline, CDR1 is SGHVS, CDR2 FNYEAQ. The CDR3 region has the DNA TGTGCCAGCAGCTTGGGGCAGGGGGCCTACAATGAGCAGTTCTTC. This gives the protein CASSLGQGAYNEQFF. Full variable domain (remainder filled in from reference TRBV7-6 and TRBJ2-1): GAGVSQSPRYKVTKRGQDVALRCDPISGHVSLYWYRQALGQGPEFLTYFNYEAQQDKSGLPNDRFSAERPEGSISTLTIQRTEQRDSAMYRCASSLGQGAYNEQFFGPGTRLTVL.

The chain employs TRBV6-6 and TRBJ1-5; D gene ambiguous. The CDR3 loop spans 13 amino acids. V lost 4 bases and J 2 bases, leaving 6 bases between the germline ends. Germline lookup yields CDR1 MNHNY and CDR2 SVGAGI (reference sequence). CDR3 residues: CASSSGGNQPQHF. For the CDR3, the DNA is TGTGCCAGCAGTTCTGGGGGCAATCAGCCCCAGCATTTT.

The DNA of the CDR3 is TGTGCCAGCAGACACGGGGGACTAGCGGGTCCTCCGACGACGCAGTATTTT. Amino acid sequence: CASRHGGLAGPPTTQYF. This rearrangement joins TRBV5-4 to TRBJ2-3; TRBD2 matches 12 bases. Germline CDR1 reads SGHNT; CDR2 reads YYREEE (reference sequence). V was pared by 5 bases and J by 9 bases, with 16 bases of the junction left unmatched. CDR3 length: 17 residues.

DNA for the CDR3: TGTGCCAGCAGTGACTCGCCCGGACAGGGTTACGGAGGCTACACCTTC. It translates to CASSDSPGQGYGGYTF. The chain couples TRBV6-4 to TRBJ1-2, with 8 bases lining up with TRBD1. This CDR3 has 16 residues. J lost 8 bases, V lost 0 bases, and 11 bases had no gene match. Germline CDR1 reads MRHNA; CDR2 reads SNTAGT.

This clonotype has only a few counts. This chain uses TRBV7-2 with TRBJ2-3, with D possibly being TRBD1 (5 bases). V lost 6 bases and J 3 bases, leaving 16 bases between the germline ends. Germline-derived CDR1 and CDR2 are SGHTA and FQGNSA. The CDR3 covers 15 residues. The CDR3 DNA follows: TGTGCCAGCAGTTCAGGGCTTCCTGGTACAGATACGCAGTATTTT. Translating it yields CASSSGLPGTDTQYF.

V and J are TRBV19 and TRBJ1-5, with D hard to call. This CDR3 comprises 15 residues. From germline, CDR1 is LNHDA and CDR2 SQIVND (reference sequence). Trimming pared 6 bases from V and 0 bases from J, leaving 12 bases between. CDR3 amino acids: CASSWTPYSNQPQHF. The CDR3 nucleotides read TGTGCCAGTAGCTGGACTCCGTATAGCAATCAGCCCCAGCATTTT.

The gene calls are TRBV19 and TRBJ1-1; TRBD1 aligns across 8 bases. The V gene's germline CDR1 is LNHDA and CDR2 SQIVND (reference sequence). Trimming at V came to 8 bases and at J to 4 bases, leaving 12 bases not matched to a gene. The CDR3 sequence is 15 residues long. DNA of the CDR3: TGTGCCAGTCGAAACGCGACAGGGGAGGTCACTGAAGCTTTCTTT. Its protein is CASRNATGEVTEAFF.

This chain joins TRBV28 and TRBJ1-5, with 9 nucleotides matching TRBD1. The CDR3 loop spans 14 amino acids. Germline trimming cut 6 bases from V and 7 bases from J; bases unmatched to any gene: 7. Germline V gives CDR1 MDHEN, CDR2 SYDVKM. The CDR3 protein is CASRPNRGLQPQHF. CDR3 nucleotides: TGTGCCAGCAGACCGAACAGGGGGCTGCAGCCCCAGCATTTT.

A few counts support this clonotype. The rearrangement uses TRBV19 and TRBJ2-7, with no clear D. V gave up 6 bases and J gave up 6 bases, with 18 bases separating them. The CDR3 spans 14 residues. CDR1 and CDR2 (germline): LNHDA, SQIVND (reference sequence). The CDR3 region is CASSNKVQAPEQYF. The CDR3 DNA reads TGTGCCAGTAGCAATAAGGTCCAGGCCCCCGAGCAGTACTTC. Full variable domain (rest looked up from reference TRBV19 and TRBJ2-7): DGGITQSPKYLFRKEGQNVTLSCEQNLNHDAMYWYRQDPGQGLRLIYYSQIVNDFQKGDIAEGYSVSREKKESFPLTVTSAQKNPTAFYLCASSNKVQAPEQYFGPGTRLTVT.

The J gene is TRBJ1-1, the V gene TRBV6-1; D ambiguous. The CDR3 covers 11 residues. Germline-derived CDR1 and CDR2 are MNHNS and SASEGT. Trimming took off 6 bases at V and 5 bases at J, with 7 bases between the two ends. CDR3 in DNA: TGTGCCAGCAGGTCGATTACTGAAGCTTTCTTT. As protein: CASRSITEAFF.

The gene calls are TRBV13 and TRBJ2-3, with D hard to call. The CDR3 sequence is 15 residues long. The germline V gene has CDR1 PRHDT and CDR2 FYEKMQ (reference sequence). V lost 0 bases and J 1 base, leaving 8 bases between the germline ends. In DNA form, the CDR3 reads TGTGCCAGCAGCTTAGGCGGTGACCGCACAGATACGCAGTATTTT. This translates into CASSLGGDRTDTQYF.

This clonotype was counted a few times. The chain combines TRBV7-6 with TRBJ2-1; no clear D. Germline CDR1 and CDR2: SGHVS and FNYEAQ. Deletions cut 5 bases from V and 9 bases from J, with 14 bases between. This CDR3 spans 13 amino acids. The CDR3 here is CASSTLDHGEQFF. DNA for the CDR3: TGTGCCAGCAGCACTCTAGACCACGGTGAGCAGTTCTTC. Filled out from reference TRBV7-6 and TRBJ2-1, the complete variable domain reads GAGVSQSPRYKVTKRGQDVALRCDPISGHVSLYWYRQALGQGPEFLTYFNYEAQQDKSGLPNDRFSAERPEGSISTLTIQRTEQRDSAMYRCASSTLDHGEQFFGPGTRLTVL.

The rearrangement links TRBV4-1 to TRBJ2-5; 9 nucleotides agree with TRBD2. After removal of 2 bases from V and 5 bases from J, the junction contained 9 bases not matched to a gene. This CDR3 is 16 amino acids long. The germline V gene has CDR1 MGHRA and CDR2 YSYEKL. The CDR3 sequence is CASSQTIAGVGETQYF. CDR3 DNA: TGCGCCAGCAGCCAAACCATAGCGGGAGTTGGGGAGACCCAGTACTTC.

The chain couples TRBV3-1 to TRBJ1-6; D unresolved. The V gene's germline CDR1 is LGHDT and CDR2 YNNKEL (reference sequence). The CDR3 is made up of 13 amino acids. Between the trimmed V and J ends, which lost 6 bases and 8 bases, there was a span of 11 bases. The CDR3 DNA follows: TGTGCCAGCAGGTACTGGACCGATTCACCCCTCCACTTT. This encodes CASRYWTDSPLHF.

This clonotype was recorded a few times. CDR3 loop: CASSLRRGMGETQYF. DNA for the CDR3: TGTGCCAGCAGCTTACGCAGGGGGATGGGGGAGACCCAGTACTTC. The rearrangement links TRBV7-2 to TRBJ2-5, with 7 bases identical to TRBD1. Germline V gives CDR1 SGHTA, CDR2 FQGNSA. The length of the CDR3 is 15 residues. Trimming at V came to 2 bases and at J to 5 bases, leaving 8 bases not matched to a gene.